The 25 T cell receptor beta chains given below trace back to one sample, sequenced in a study of T cells after somatic rescue of genetic block. The protocol was immunoSEQ multiplex PCR, while the TCRdb copy is restricted to in-frame clones and leaves out a portion. The top ten hold roughly 1.5% of the sample, which has 110,000 or so clones, under 95% seen once. Sequenced material: peripheral blood mononuclear cells (PBMCs). The receptors come from a young woman.

This clone has more than one count but fewer than ten. The chain joins TRBV2 to TRBJ1-6; D is undetermined. V was pared by 0 bases and J by 9 bases, with 9 bases between. CDR1 SNHLY and CDR2 FYNNEI come from the germline V gene. The CDR3 runs 14 residues. The DNA for the CDR3 is TGTGCCAGCAGTGAAGCGCTGCGGTCTTCACCCCTCCACTTT. Translated, it gives CASSEALRSSPLHF.

The chain couples TRBV11-3 to TRBJ2-5; TRBD1 might be the D (6 bases). CDR3 length: 15 residues. CDR1 SGHNT and CDR2 YENEEA come from the germline V gene. The V end lost 5 bases, the J end lost 0 bases, and 13 bases lay between the germline ends. The CDR3 sequence is CASSPPDSYQETQYF. As DNA, the CDR3 is TGTGCCAGCAGCCCCCCGGACAGTTACCAAGAGACCCAGTACTTC.

V usage is TRBV5-1 and J usage is TRBJ2-7, with D perhaps TRBD1 (7 bases). Looked up from germline, CDR1 is SGHRS and CDR2 is YFSETQ. This CDR3 is 18 amino acids long. V was trimmed by 3 bases and J by 4 bases, leaving 26 bases between them. The CDR3 bases are TGCGCCAGCAGCTGGGACCTCCCCAGGGGGGCGAAGGGGTACGAGCAGTACTTC. Protein sequence: CASSWDLPRGAKGYEQYF.

The genes are TRBV28 and TRBJ2-7; perhaps TRBD2 as D (5 bases). The CDR3 sequence is 12 residues long. With 6 bases removed from V and 1 base from J, the gap between germline ends came to 7 bases. The V gene's germline CDR1 is MDHEN and CDR2 SYDVKM. This CDR3 reads CASRSGSYEQYF. In nucleotides, the CDR3 is TGTGCCAGCAGGTCGGGATCCTACGAGCAGTACTTC.

This rearrangement joins TRBV10-3 to TRBJ2-5, with D unclear. Germline CDR1 and CDR2: ENHRY and SYGVKD. This CDR3 has 12 amino acids. Trimming took 3 bases from V and 2 from J, leaving 4 bases between them. The DNA of the CDR3 is TGTGCCATCAGTGACAGGCAAGAGACCCAGTACTTC. Encoded protein: CAISDRQETQYF.

V and J are TRBV7-2 and TRBJ1-2; D is undetermined. The germline V gene has CDR1 SGHTA and CDR2 FQGNSA. The CDR3 sequence is 14 residues long. Trimming left V 2 bases short and J 2 bases short, with 9 bases between. CDR3 region: CASSLPQANYGYTF. The CDR3 nucleotides are TGTGCCAGCAGCTTACCTCAGGCGAACTATGGCTACACCTTC.

The rearrangement uses TRBV7-9 and TRBJ2-5; D gene uncertain. Germline CDR1 and CDR2: SEHNR and FQNEAQ (reference sequence). CDR3 size: 13 residues. V was trimmed by 4 bases and J by 6 bases, leaving 12 bases between them. The CDR3: CASSSPGMKTQYF. The CDR3 coding sequence is TGTGCCAGCAGCTCGCCAGGTATGAAGACCCAGTACTTC.

V is TRBV4-3 and J is TRBJ1-1; D not certain. Germline V gene sequence: CDR1 LGHNA, CDR2 YSLEER. This CDR3 has 14 residues. V lost 3 bases to trimming and J lost 4 bases, with 12 bases between them. The CDR3 protein is CASSHDLKGTEAFF. CDR3 nucleotide sequence: TGCGCCAGCAGCCATGACCTAAAAGGCACTGAAGCTTTCTTT.

The chain uses TRBV18 and TRBJ1-4, with D unresolved. The CDR3 runs to 14 residues. Germline V gene data show CDR1 as KGHSH and CDR2 as LQKENI. V shed 3 bases and J shed 7 bases, with 12 bases lying between them. CDR3 sequence (DNA): TGTGCCAGCTCACCGAAACGGCAATTTGAAAAACTGTTTTTT. Residues: CASSPKRQFEKLFF.

This clone was seen just once. The chain links TRBV29-1 to TRBJ1-2, with TRBD1 matching 11 bases. V was clipped by 6 bases and J by 8 bases; unmatched bases: 8. CDR3 length equals 13 residues. CDR1 and CDR2 (germline): SQVTM, ANQGSEA. CDR3 DNA: TGCAGCGTGGATGGACAGGGGGCGTTGGGCTACACCTTC. Its translation is CSVDGQGALGYTF.

The count of this clone is one. The rearrangement uses TRBV18 and TRBJ1-1; 9 bases agree with TRBD1. This CDR3 spans 15 amino acids. In germline, CDR1 is KGHSH, CDR2 LQKENI. Trimming at V came to 2 bases and at J to 3 bases, leaving 4 bases not matched to a gene. The DNA of the CDR3 is TGTGCCAGCTCACCATCACAGGGGGCGGACACTGAAGCTTTCTTT. Translating it yields CASSPSQGADTEAFF. Combining the CDR3 with reference TRBV18 and TRBJ1-1 gives the whole variable domain NAGVMQNPRHLVRRRGQEARLRCSPMKGHSHVYWYRQLPEEGLKFMVYLQKENIIDESGMPKERFSAEFPKEGPSILRIQQVVRGDSAAYFCASSPSQGADTEAFFGQGTRLTVV.

This chain connects TRBV5-1 to TRBJ2-2, with 10 nucleotides matching TRBD2. Germline V gene lookup returns CDR1 SGHRS and CDR2 YFSETQ. The V and J ends lost 3 bases and 3 bases, in that order; junction bases with no gene match: 5. This CDR3 contains 16 residues. DNA of the CDR3: TGCGCCAGCAGCTCGGAACTAGCGGGGTACACCGGGGAGCTGTTTTTT. This sequence encodes CASSSELAGYTGELFF.

V usage is TRBV27 and J usage is TRBJ1-3; possibly TRBD1 for D (6 bases). The V end lost 5 bases, the J end lost 8 bases, and 16 bases lay between the germline ends. This CDR3 is 14 amino acids long. The V gene's germline CDR1 is MNHEY and CDR2 SMNVEV (reference sequence). The CDR3 nucleotides read TGTGCCAGCAGTCCGACAGGCCGTCGAGACACCATATATTTT. It codes for CASSPTGRRDTIYF.

The chain employs TRBV28 and TRBJ1-6; no reliable D call. The V end was cut by 9 bases, the J end by 4 bases, with 10 bases between. CDR3 size: 13 residues. From germline, CDR1 is MDHEN and CDR2 SYDVKM. DNA of the CDR3: TGTGCCAGTAACATTAAATATAATTCACCCCTCCACTTT. Translated, it gives CASNIKYNSPLHF.

This clone was observed a few times. The CDR3: CASTSGGTRGFF. DNA of the CDR3: TGTGCCAGCACCTCTGGGGGTACCAGGGGGTTCTTC. J is TRBJ2-1 and V is TRBV28; TRBD1 might be the D (6 bases). The CDR3 length is 12 residues. CDR1 and CDR2 from the germline V gene are MDHEN and SYDVKM. Trimming removed 7 bases from V and 15 bases from J, with 19 bases in between.

The V gene is TRBV6-5, the J gene TRBJ1-1, with 10 bases identical to TRBD1. The CDR3 runs to 14 residues. V gave up 6 bases and J gave up 3 bases; unmatched junction bases: 4. Germline V lookup: CDR1 MNHEY, CDR2 SVGAGI. The CDR3 bases are TGTGCCAGCAGACGGGACAGGGGTTACACTGAAGCTTTCTTT. This codes for CASRRDRGYTEAFF.

The chain combines TRBV19 with TRBJ1-1; D is unresolved. This CDR3 has 14 amino acids. Per the germline V gene, CDR1 is LNHDA and CDR2 is SQIVND (reference sequence). V dropped 2 bases and J dropped 4 bases, with 11 bases sitting between them. CDR3 amino acids: CASSILRGITEAFF. For the CDR3, the DNA is TGTGCCAGTAGTATACTTCGGGGAATCACTGAAGCTTTCTTT.

This chain links TRBV7-9 with TRBJ1-2, with 9 bases fitting TRBD1. This CDR3 region has 16 residues. Germline V gives CDR1 SEHNR, CDR2 FQNEAQ (reference sequence). Trimming took 1 base from V and 8 from J; bases not matched to a gene: 11. CDR3 nucleotides: TGTGCCAGCAGCTTAGGAGGGATAAGACAGGGGGACGGCTACACCTTC. Its protein is CASSLGGIRQGDGYTF. Full variable domain (remainder filled in from reference TRBV7-9 and TRBJ1-2): DTGVSQNPRHKITKRGQNVTFRCDPISEHNRLYWYRQTLGQGPEFLTYFQNEAQLEKSRLLSDRFSAERPKGSFSTLEIQRTEQGDSAMYLCASSLGGIRQGDGYTFGSGTRLTVV.

V gene TRBV7-9 combines with J gene TRBJ2-5; TRBD2 is a possible D gene (5 bases). The germline CDR1 and CDR2 sequences are SEHNR and FQNEAQ (reference sequence). The CDR3 has 14 amino acids. V gave up 3 bases and J gave up 2 bases, with 10 bases separating them. In nucleotides, the CDR3 is TGTGCCAGCAGCTTCGGAGTAGCGCAAGAGACCCAGTACTTC. Protein sequence: CASSFGVAQETQYF.

V gene TRBV9 combines with J gene TRBJ2-7, with a possible D match to TRBD2 (5 bases). The length of the CDR3 is 16 residues. Germline CDR1 reads SGDLS; CDR2 reads YYNGEE. V lost 3 bases to trimming and J lost 6 bases, with 22 bases between them. CDR3 loop: CASSATGRRAHSEQYF. Written as DNA, the CDR3 is TGTGCCAGCAGCGCGACGGGAAGAAGGGCTCATAGCGAGCAGTACTTC. Looking up the rest from reference TRBV9 and TRBJ2-7 gives the full variable domain: DSGVTQTPKHLITATGQRVTLRCSPRSGDLSVYWYQQSLDQGLQFLIQYYNGEERAKGNILERFSAQQFPDLHSELNLSSLELGDSALYFCASSATGRRAHSEQYFGPGTRLTVT.

V and J are TRBV4-3 and TRBJ1-4; D is possibly TRBD1 (5 bases). V was shortened by 0 bases and J by 2 bases, with 13 bases between the two germline ends. Germline V gene sequence: CDR1 LGHNA, CDR2 YSLEER. There are 17 residues in the CDR3. CDR3 loop: CASSQDALGGTNEKLFF. Here the CDR3 DNA reads TGCGCCAGCAGCCAAGATGCCCTCGGGGGGACTAATGAAAAACTGTTTTTT.

V gene TRBV9 combines with J gene TRBJ1-4, with a weak D call TRBD1 (5 bases). The CDR3 is 14 residues long. CDR1 is SGDLS, CDR2 YYNGEE, per germline. V was pared by 4 bases and J by 6 bases, with 13 bases between. For the CDR3, the DNA is TGTGCCAGCAGCACACAGGCTTACGATGAAAAACTGTTTTTT. Amino acids: CASSTQAYDEKLFF.

The rearrangement joins TRBV19 to TRBJ1-2; 7 nucleotides match TRBD1. The CDR3 contains 15 residues. The V gene end was trimmed by 5 bases and the J gene end by 5 bases; junction bases not matched to a gene: 11. CDR1 LNHDA and CDR2 SQIVND come from the germline V gene (reference sequence). The CDR3 spells CASSSGQPKLYGYTF. The CDR3 region has the DNA TGTGCCAGTAGTTCGGGACAGCCCAAACTTTATGGCTACACCTTC.

This chain links TRBV7-3 with TRBJ2-1; 12 nucleotides agree with TRBD2. V trimming: 6 bases; J trimming: 4 bases; junction bases outside the gene matches: 4. Looked up from germline, CDR1 is SGHTA and CDR2 is FQGTGA. CDR3 length: 15 residues. The CDR3 spells CASRLLAGGYNEQFF. The CDR3 DNA follows: TGTGCCAGCAGGCTACTAGCGGGGGGTTACAATGAGCAGTTCTTC. The variable domain in full, with the rest retrieved from reference TRBV7-3 and TRBJ2-1, is GAGVSQTPSNKVTEKGKYVELRCDPISGHTALYWYRQSLGQGPEFLIYFQGTGAADDSGLPNDRFFAVRPEGSVSTLKIQRTERGDSAVYLCASRLLAGGYNEQFFGPGTRLTVL.

This chain connects TRBV7-9 to TRBJ1-1; TRBD1 matches at 7 bases. The trim removed 4 bases at V and 6 bases at J, leaving 8 bases unmatched. The germline CDR1 and CDR2 sequences are SEHNR and FQNEAQ (reference sequence). The CDR3 is 14 residues long. The CDR3 DNA reads TGTGCCAGCAGCTCCTTCGGACAGGTCGCTGAAGCTTTCTTT. This gives the protein CASSSFGQVAEAFF. Variable domain in full (rest from reference TRBV7-9 and TRBJ1-1): DTGVSQNPRHKITKRGQNVTFRCDPISEHNRLYWYRQTLGQGPEFLTYFQNEAQLEKSRLLSDRFSAERPKGSFSTLEIQRTEQGDSAMYLCASSSFGQVAEAFFGQGTRLTVV.